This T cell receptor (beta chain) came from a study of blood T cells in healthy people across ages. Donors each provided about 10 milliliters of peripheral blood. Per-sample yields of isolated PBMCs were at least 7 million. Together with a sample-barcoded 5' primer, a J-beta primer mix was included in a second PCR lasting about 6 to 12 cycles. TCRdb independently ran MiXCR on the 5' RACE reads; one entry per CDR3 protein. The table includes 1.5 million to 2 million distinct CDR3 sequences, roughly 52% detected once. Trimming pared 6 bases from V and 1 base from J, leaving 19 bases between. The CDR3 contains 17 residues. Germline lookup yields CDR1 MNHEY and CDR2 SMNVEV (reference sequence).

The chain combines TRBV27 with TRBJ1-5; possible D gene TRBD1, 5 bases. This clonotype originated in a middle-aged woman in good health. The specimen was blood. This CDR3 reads CASRHSVGVKSNQPQHF. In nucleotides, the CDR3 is TGTGCCAGCAGACATTCGGTGGGGGTTAAGAGCAATCAGCCCCAGCATTTT.